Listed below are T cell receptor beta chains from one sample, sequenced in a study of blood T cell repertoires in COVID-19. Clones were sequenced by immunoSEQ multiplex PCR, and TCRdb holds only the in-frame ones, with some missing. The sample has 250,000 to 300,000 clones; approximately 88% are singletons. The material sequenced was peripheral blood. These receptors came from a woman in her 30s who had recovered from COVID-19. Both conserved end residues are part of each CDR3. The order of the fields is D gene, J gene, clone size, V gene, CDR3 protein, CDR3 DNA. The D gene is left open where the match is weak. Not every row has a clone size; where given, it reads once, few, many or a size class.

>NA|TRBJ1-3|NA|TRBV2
CASTRSGGSGNTIYF
TGTGCCAGCACCCGGTCGGGAGGTTCAGGAAACACCATATATTTT
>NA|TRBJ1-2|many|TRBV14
CASSRTLSSQEGYTF
TGTGCCAGCAGCCGAACCCTATCAAGTCAGGAAGGCTACACCTTC
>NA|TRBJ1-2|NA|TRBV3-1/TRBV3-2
CASSQDQDYGYTF
TGTGCCAGCAGCCAGGATCAGGACTATGGCTACACCTTC
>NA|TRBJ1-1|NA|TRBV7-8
CASSSLSRANTEAFF
TGTGCCAGCAGCTCACTAAGCAGAGCTAACACTGAAGCTTTCTTT
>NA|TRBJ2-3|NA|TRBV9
CASSVEVGARWNTQYF
TGTGCCAGCAGCGTAGAGGTGGGGGCCCGGTGGAATACGCAGTATTTT
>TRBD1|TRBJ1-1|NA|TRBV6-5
CASSSGGAGTEAFF
TGTGCCAGCAGTTCAGGGGGCGCGGGGACTGAAGCTTTCTTT
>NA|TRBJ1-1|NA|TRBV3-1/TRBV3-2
CASSQDREGVGTEAFF
TGTGCCAGCAGCCAAGATAGGGAGGGGGTGGGGACTGAAGCTTTCTTT
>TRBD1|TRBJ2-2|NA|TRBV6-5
CASSYGHRGPSGELFF
TGTGCCAGCAGTTACGGGCACAGGGGGCCTAGCGGGGAGCTGTTTTTT
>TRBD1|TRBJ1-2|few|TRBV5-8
CASRWGQGVYGYTF
TGTGCCAGCCGCTGGGGACAGGGGGTCTATGGCTACACCTTC
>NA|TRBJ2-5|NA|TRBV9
CASNSGRETQYF
TGTGCCAGCAATTCAGGGAGGGAGACCCAGTACTTC
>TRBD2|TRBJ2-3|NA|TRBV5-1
CASSLPSGDTDTQYF
TGCGCCAGCAGCTTGCCTAGCGGAGACACAGATACGCAGTATTTT
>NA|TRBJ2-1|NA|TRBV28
CASTGLLTGLGYNEQFF
TGTGCCAGCACTGGTCTTCTGACGGGTCTCGGCTACAATGAGCAGTTCTTC
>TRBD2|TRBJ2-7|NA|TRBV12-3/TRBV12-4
CASSFGTSSEQYF
TGTGCCAGCAGTTTTGGGACTAGCTCCGAGCAGTACTTC
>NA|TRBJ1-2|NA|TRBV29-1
CSVEGQGNYGYTF
TGCAGCGTTGAAGGGCAGGGGAACTATGGCTACACCTTC
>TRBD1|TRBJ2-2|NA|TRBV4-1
CASSRWTGGTGELFF
TGCGCCAGCAGCCGGTGGACAGGGGGCACCGGGGAGCTGTTTTTT
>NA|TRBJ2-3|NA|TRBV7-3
CASSFALQGAVAGTPDTQYF
TGTGCCAGCAGCTTCGCCTTACAGGGGGCGGTAGCGGGGACCCCAGATACGCAGTATTTT
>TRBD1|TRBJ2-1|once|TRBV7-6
CASSLAGRGHYNEQFF
TGTGCCAGCAGCTTAGCAGGCAGGGGGCACTACAATGAGCAGTTCTTC
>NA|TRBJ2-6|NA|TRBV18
CASSPQTGSGANVLTF
TGTGCCAGCTCACCCCAAACAGGCTCTGGGGCCAACGTCCTGACTTTC
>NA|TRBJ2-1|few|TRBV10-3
CAISESVGYNEQFF
TGTGCCATCAGTGAGTCCGTCGGCTACAATGAGCAGTTCTTC
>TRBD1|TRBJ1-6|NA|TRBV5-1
CASSLGDRRDSPLHF
TGCGCCAGCAGCTTAGGGGACAGGCGCGATTCACCCCTCCACTTT
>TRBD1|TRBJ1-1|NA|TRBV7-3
CASSLTSGQGNTEAFF
TGTGCCAGCAGCTTAACGTCGGGACAGGGGAACACTGAAGCTTTCTTT
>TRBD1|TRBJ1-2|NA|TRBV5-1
CASSVQGAHGYTF
TGCGCCAGCAGCGTACAGGGGGCCCATGGCTACACCTTC
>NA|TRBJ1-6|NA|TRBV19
CASSPVGQGNSPLHF
TGTGCCAGTAGCCCCGTTGGGCAGGGTAATTCACCCCTCCACTTT
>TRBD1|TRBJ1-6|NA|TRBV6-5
CASSYAVQGAGSPLHF
TGTGCCAGCAGTTACGCGGTACAGGGGGCCGGGTCACCCCTCCACTTT
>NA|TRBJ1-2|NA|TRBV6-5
CASSYSPGEGWNGYTF
TGTGCCAGCAGTTACTCCCCGGGGGAAGGGTGGAATGGCTACACCTTC
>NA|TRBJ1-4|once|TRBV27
CASSSNKDSTDEKLFF
TGTGCCAGCAGTTCGAACAAGGACAGTACAGATGAAAAACTGTTTTTT
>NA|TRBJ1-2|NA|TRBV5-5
CASSLRGGGTYGYTF
TGTGCCAGCAGCTTGCGTGGTGGGGGGACCTATGGCTACACCTTC
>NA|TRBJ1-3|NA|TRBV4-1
CASSQGNRGTSRFSGNTIYF
TGCGCCAGCAGCCAAGGGAATAGGGGGACATCCAGATTCTCTGGAAACACCATATATTTT
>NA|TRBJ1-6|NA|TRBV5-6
CASRQVQGNSPLHF
TGTGCCAGCAGGCAGGTACAGGGAAACTCACCCCTCCACTTT
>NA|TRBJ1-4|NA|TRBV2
CASRALAATNEKLFF
TGTGCCAGCAGGGCCCTGGCTGCAACTAATGAAAAACTGTTTTTT
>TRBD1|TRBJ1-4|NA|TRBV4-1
CASSLGQGDEKLFF
TGCGCCAGCAGCCTCGGACAGGGGGATGAAAAACTGTTTTTT
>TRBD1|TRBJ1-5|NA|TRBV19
CASSMRGQSYSNQPQHF
TGTGCCAGTAGTATGAGGGGGCAGAGTTATAGCAATCAGCCCCAGCATTTT
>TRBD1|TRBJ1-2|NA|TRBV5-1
CASSHPTGNYGYTF
TGCGCCAGCAGCCACCCGACAGGGAACTATGGCTACACCTTC
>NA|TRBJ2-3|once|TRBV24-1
CATSDIQGTDTQYF
TGTGCCACCAGTGATATCCAGGGCACAGATACGCAGTATTTT
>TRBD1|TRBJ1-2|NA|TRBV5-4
CASSGQATNYGYTF
TGTGCCAGCTCGGGACAGGCGACTAACTATGGCTACACCTTC
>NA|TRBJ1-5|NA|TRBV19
CAPIRGDQPQHF
TGTGCCCCCATCAGGGGTGATCAGCCCCAGCATTTT
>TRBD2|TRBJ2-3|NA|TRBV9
CASSVWASGGGTDTQYF
TGTGCCAGCAGCGTATGGGCTAGCGGGGGGGGCACAGATACGCAGTATTTT
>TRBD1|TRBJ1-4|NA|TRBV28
CASSPAGTDEKLFF
TGTGCCAGCAGCCCCGCCGGGACAGATGAAAAACTGTTTTTT
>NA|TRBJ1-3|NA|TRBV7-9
CASSQQGASGNTIYF
TGTGCCAGCAGTCAGCAGGGCGCCTCTGGAAACACCATATATTTT
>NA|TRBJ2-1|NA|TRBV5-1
CASSPLTGGVGEGEQFF
TGCGCCAGCAGCCCACTTACAGGGGGGGTGGGCGAGGGTGAGCAGTTCTTC
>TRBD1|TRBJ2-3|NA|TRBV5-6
CASSLPQGRGLTDTQYF
TGTGCCAGCAGCTTACCCCAGGGCAGGGGGTTGACAGATACGCAGTATTTT
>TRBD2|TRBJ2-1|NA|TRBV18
CASSPLTSGYNEQFF
TGTGCCAGCTCACCACTAACTAGCGGGTACAATGAGCAGTTCTTC
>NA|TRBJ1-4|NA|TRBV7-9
CASSPQGSTNEKLFF
TGTGCCAGCAGCCCACAGGGAAGCACTAATGAAAAACTGTTTTTT
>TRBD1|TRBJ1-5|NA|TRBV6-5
CASTTGVGPQHF
TGTGCCAGCACCACAGGGGTAGGGCCCCAGCATTTT
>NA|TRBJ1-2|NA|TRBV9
CASSGTYRDDYGYTF
TGTGCCAGCAGCGGAACCTACAGGGATGACTATGGCTACACCTTC
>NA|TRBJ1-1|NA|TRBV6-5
CASSYSSQGEAFF
TGTGCCAGCAGTTACTCTTCGCAGGGCGAAGCTTTCTTT
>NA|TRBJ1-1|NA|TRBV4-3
CASSQGTGEMNTEAFF
TGCGCCAGCAGCCAAGGTACAGGAGAAATGAACACTGAAGCTTTCTTT
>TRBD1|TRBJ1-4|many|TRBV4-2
CASSQERGTGDEKLFF
TGTGCCAGCAGCCAAGAAAGAGGGACAGGGGATGAAAAACTGTTTTTT
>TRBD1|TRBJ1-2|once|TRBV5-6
CASSLEGQGYGYTF
TGTGCCAGCAGCTTGGAGGGACAGGGGTATGGCTACACCTTC
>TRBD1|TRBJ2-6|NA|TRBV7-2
CATRDSRPSGANVLTF
TGTGCCACTCGGGACAGCCGTCCCTCTGGGGCCAACGTCCTGACTTTC
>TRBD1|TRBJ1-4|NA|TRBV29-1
CSVDIKDRATNEKLFF
TGCAGCGTTGACATAAAAGACAGGGCAACTAATGAAAAACTGTTTTTT
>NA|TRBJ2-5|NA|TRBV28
CASSLPTDYTETQYF
TGTGCCAGCAGTTTACCAACGGACTACACAGAGACCCAGTACTTC
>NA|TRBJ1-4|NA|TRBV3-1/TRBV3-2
CASSLQVGGGATNEKLFF
TGTGCCAGCAGCCTTCAGGTGGGGGGGGGTGCAACTAATGAAAAACTGTTTTTT
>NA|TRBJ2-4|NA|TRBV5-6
CASSLWGGSLAKNIQYF
TGTGCCAGCAGCTTGTGGGGCGGCAGTCTAGCCAAAAACATTCAGTACTTC
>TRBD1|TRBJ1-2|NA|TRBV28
CASSVPGQGQNGYTF
TGTGCCAGCAGTGTTCCGGGACAGGGGCAGAATGGCTACACCTTC
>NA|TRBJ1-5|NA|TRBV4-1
CASSQVGGSNQPQHF
TGCGCCAGCAGCCAGGTCGGGGGAAGCAATCAGCCCCAGCATTTT